This T cell receptor beta chain was recovered during a study of shared clonotypes between healthy human individuals. Findings and limits, study-wide: Generally, naive subsets came out with larger estimated richness than memory subsets.

Only in-frame clones appear in the TCRdb table, and some are missing; sequencing was by immunoSEQ multiplex PCR. The data contain about a million clones, 70% to 85% of them singletons. This clone was counted between two and nine times. Its cognate antigen is unknown. This CDR3 has 12 residues. V dropped 9 bases and J dropped 2 bases, with 8 bases sitting between them. CDR1 and CDR2 (germline): MRHNA, SNTAGT. The investigators split CD4+ cells into a CD45RA+ naive subset and a CD45RA-negative memory subset. The sequenced sample was memory CD4+ T cells from PBMCs. Subset: CD45RA-negative fraction. This TCR was recovered from a man aged 18 to 30 in good health. Some clones in this sample may be carry-over from other donors' samples. This rearrangement joins TRBV6-4 to TRBJ1-5; D not certain. CDR3 residues: CASRSGNQPQHF. The CDR3 bases are TGTGCCAGTAGGAGCGGCAATCAGCCCCAGCATTTT.